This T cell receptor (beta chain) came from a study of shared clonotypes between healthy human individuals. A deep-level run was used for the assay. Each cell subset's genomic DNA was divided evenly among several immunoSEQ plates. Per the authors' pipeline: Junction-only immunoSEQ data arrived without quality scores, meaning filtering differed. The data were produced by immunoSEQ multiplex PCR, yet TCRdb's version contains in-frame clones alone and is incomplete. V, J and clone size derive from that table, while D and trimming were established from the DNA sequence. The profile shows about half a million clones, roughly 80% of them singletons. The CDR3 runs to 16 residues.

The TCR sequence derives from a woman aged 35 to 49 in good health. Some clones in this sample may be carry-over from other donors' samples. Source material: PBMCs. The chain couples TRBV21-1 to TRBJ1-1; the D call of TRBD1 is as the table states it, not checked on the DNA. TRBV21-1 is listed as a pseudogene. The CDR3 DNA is TGTGCCAGCCGACATACTGGGCCATTCATGAACACTGAAGCTTTCTTT. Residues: CASRHTGPFMNTEAFF.